This TCR beta chain is drawn from a study of CD8 T cells in Susac syndrome. The authors reverse transcribed about 0.5 to 1 ug RNA with random hexamers. By means of immunoSEQ multiplex PCR, TCR beta CDR3 spanning 54 Vbeta and 13 Jbeta underwent amplification. A single record per CDR3 protein comes from TCRdb applying MiXCR to the immunoSEQ multiplex PCR reads. In the table there are under 550,000 distinct CDR3 sequences, roughly 85% of which are singletons. Germline lookup yields CDR1 SGHTA and CDR2 FQGNSA. There are 16 residues in the CDR3. The germline V and J ends were trimmed by 1 base and 3 bases, with 13 bases remaining between them. The CD8+ and CD4+ T cells were negatively isolated, with the TEMRA cells enriched by FACS.

The source material was CD8+ T cells from PBMCs. This chain connects TRBV7-2 to TRBJ2-1, with TRBD2 as a possible D gene (7 bases). This clonotype was obtained from a human donor with multiple sclerosis. CDR3 loop: CASSLVGGGDYNEQFF. Here the CDR3 DNA reads TGTGCCAGCAGCTTAGTAGGAGGGGGGGACTACAATGAGCAGTTCTTC. The full variable domain, its missing parts supplied by reference TRBV7-2 and TRBJ2-1, is GAGVSQSPSNKVTEKGKDVELRCDPISGHTALYWYRQSLGQGLEFLIYFQGNSAPDKSGLPSDRFSAERTGGSVSTLTIQRTQQEDSAVYLCASSLVGGGDYNEQFFGPGTRLTVL.